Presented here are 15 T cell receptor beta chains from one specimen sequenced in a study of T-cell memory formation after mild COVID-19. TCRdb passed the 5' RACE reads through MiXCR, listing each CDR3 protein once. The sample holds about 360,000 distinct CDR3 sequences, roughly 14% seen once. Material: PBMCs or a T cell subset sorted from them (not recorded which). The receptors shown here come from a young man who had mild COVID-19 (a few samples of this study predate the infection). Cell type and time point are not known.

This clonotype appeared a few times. CDR3 region: CSVEEWQLYGYTF. CDR3 nucleotides: TGCAGCGTTGAAGAGTGGCAGCTCTATGGCTACACCTTC. The gene calls are TRBV29-1 and TRBJ1-2, with unresolved D. Trimming cost V 0 bases and J 4 bases, with 9 bases left between them. Germline CDR1 is SQVTM and CDR2 is ANQGSEA. The CDR3 has 13 residues.

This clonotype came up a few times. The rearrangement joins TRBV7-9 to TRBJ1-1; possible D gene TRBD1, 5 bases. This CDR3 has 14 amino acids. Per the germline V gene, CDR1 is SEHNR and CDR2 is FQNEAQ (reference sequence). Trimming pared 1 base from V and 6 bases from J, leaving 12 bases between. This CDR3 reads CASSLGGEGAEAFF. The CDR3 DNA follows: TGTGCCAGCAGCTTAGGAGGGGAAGGGGCTGAAGCTTTCTTT.

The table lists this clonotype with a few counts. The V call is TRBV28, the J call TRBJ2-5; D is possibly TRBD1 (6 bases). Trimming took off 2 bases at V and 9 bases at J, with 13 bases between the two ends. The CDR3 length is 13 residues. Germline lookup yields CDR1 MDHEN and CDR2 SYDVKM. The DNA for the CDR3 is TGTGCCAGCAGTTTAGTTGCCCCAGGGGCCCAGTACTTC. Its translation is CASSLVAPGAQYF.

CDR3 DNA sequence: TGTGCCAGCAGCTTGTCCGGGACAGGGGCCAATGAGCAGTTCTTC. Translation gives CASSLSGTGANEQFF. The J gene is TRBJ2-1, the V gene TRBV11-1, with 10 bases aligning to TRBD1. This CDR3 is built from 15 residues. J gave up 6 bases and V 3 bases, and 5 bases lay outside the gene matches. Germline V gene data show CDR1 as SGHAT and CDR2 as FQDESV (reference sequence). The variable domain in full, with the rest retrieved from reference TRBV11-1 and TRBJ2-1, is EAEVAQSPRYKITEKSQAVAFWCDPISGHATLYWYRQILGQGPELLVQFQDESVVDDSQLPKDRFSAERLKGVDSTLKIQPAELGDSAMYLCASSLSGTGANEQFFGPGTRLTVL.

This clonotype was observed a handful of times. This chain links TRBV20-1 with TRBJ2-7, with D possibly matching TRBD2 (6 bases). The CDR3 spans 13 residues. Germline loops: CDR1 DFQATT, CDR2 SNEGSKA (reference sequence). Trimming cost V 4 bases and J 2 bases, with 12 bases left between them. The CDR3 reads CSATRRTTYEQYV. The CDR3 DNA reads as TGCAGTGCTACTCGGAGGACTACCTACGAGCAGTACGTC.

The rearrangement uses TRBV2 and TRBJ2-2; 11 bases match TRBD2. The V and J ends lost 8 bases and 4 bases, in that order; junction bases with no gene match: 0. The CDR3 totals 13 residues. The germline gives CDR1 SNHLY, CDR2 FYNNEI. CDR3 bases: TGTGCCAGCGGACTAGCGGGCACCGGGGAGCTGTTTTTT. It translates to CASGLAGTGELFF.

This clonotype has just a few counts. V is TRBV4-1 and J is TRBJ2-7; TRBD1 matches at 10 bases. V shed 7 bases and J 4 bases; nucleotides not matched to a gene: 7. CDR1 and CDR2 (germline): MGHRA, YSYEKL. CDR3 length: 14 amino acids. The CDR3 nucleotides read TGCGCCAGCAAACCGGGACAGGGGAGTTACGAGCAGTACTTC. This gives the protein CASKPGQGSYEQYF.

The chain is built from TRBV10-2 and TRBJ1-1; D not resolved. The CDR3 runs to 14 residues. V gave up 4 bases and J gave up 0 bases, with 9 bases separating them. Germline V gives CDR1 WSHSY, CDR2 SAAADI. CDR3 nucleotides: TGCGCCAGCAGTGCTCTGGGAATGAACACTGAAGCTTTCTTT. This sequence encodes CASSALGMNTEAFF.

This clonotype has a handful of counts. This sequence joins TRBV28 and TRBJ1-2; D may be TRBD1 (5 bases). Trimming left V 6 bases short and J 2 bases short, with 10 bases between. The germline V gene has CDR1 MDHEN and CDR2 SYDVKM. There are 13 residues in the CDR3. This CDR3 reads CASRGTGNYGYTF. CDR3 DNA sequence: TGTGCCAGCAGGGGGACGGGCAACTATGGCTACACCTTC.

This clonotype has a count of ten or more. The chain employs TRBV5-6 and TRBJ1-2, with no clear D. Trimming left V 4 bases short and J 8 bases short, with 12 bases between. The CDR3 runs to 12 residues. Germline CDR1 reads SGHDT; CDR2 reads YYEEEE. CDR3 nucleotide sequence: TGTGCCAGCAGCGCAGGAGCGGGAGGCTACACCTTC. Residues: CASSAGAGGYTF.

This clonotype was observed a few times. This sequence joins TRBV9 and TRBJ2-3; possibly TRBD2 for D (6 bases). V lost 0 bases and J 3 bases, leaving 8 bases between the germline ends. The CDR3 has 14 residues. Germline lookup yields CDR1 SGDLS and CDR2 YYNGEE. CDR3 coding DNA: TGTGCCAGCAGCGTAGCGAGCGGGACAGATACGCAGTATTTT. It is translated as CASSVASGTDTQYF.

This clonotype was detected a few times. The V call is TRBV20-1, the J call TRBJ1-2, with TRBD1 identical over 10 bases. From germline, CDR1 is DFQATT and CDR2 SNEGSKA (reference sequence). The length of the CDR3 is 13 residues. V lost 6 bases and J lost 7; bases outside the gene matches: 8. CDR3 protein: CSAEGQGLGGYTF. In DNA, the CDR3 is TGCAGTGCGGAGGGACAGGGGCTAGGTGGCTACACCTTC.

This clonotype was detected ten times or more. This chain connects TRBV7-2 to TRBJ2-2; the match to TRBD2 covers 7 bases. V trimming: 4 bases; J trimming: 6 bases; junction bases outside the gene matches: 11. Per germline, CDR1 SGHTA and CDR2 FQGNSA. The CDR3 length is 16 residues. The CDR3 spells CASSWSGTTSSGELFF. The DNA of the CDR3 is TGTGCCAGCAGCTGGTCCGGGACTACTTCGTCCGGGGAGCTGTTTTTT.

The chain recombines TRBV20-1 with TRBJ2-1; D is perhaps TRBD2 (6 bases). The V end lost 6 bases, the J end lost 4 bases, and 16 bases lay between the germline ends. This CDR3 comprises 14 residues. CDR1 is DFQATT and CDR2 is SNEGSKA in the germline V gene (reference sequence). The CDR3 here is CSALGTGSYNEQFF. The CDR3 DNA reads TGCAGTGCGCTTGGGACTGGCTCTTACAATGAGCAGTTCTTC.

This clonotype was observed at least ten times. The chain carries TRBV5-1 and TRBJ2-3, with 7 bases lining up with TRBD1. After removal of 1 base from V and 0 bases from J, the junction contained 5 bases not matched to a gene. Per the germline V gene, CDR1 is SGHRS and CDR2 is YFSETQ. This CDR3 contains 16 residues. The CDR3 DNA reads TGCGCCAGCAGCTTGTTCCAGACAGGGAGCACAGATACGCAGTATTTT. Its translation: CASSLFQTGSTDTQYF.